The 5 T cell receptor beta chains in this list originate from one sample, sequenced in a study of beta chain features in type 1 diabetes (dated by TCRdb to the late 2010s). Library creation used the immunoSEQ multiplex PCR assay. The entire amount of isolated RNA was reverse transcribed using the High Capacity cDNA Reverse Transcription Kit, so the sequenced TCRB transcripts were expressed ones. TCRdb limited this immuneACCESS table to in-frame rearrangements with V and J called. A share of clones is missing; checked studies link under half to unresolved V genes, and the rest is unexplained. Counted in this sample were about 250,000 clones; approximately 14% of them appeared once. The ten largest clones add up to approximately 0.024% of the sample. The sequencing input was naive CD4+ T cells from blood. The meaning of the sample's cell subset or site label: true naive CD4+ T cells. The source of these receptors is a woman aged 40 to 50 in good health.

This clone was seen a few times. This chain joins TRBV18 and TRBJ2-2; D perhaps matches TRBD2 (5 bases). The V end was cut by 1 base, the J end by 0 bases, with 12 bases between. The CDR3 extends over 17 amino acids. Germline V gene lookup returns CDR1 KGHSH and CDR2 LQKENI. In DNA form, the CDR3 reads TGTGCCAGCTCACCACTAAATATAGCGACGAACACCGGGGAGCTGTTTTTT. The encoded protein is CASSPLNIATNTGELFF.

Written as DNA, the CDR3 is TGTGCCAGTAGTATAAAGTCCCCACGGGGCACAGATACGCAGTATTTT. Translation: CASSIKSPRGTDTQYF. The chain is built from TRBV19 and TRBJ2-3; D call uncertain. CDR3 length: 16 residues. V was trimmed by 2 bases and J by 1 base, leaving 13 bases between them. The germline CDR1 and CDR2 sequences are LNHDA and SQIVND (reference sequence).

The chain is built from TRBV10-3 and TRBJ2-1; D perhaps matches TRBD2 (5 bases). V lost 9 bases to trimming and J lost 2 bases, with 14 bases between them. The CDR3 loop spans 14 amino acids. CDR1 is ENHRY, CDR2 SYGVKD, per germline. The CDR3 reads CAILIPGTYNEQFF. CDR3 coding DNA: TGTGCCATACTGATCCCGGGGACCTACAATGAGCAGTTCTTC.

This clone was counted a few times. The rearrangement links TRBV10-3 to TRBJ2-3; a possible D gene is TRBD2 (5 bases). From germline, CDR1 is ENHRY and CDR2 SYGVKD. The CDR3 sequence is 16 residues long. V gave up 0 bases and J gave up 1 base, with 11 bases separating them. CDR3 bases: TGTGCCATCAGTGAGTCGTTGGGAGTCGGCACAGATACGCAGTATTTT. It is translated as CAISESLGVGTDTQYF.

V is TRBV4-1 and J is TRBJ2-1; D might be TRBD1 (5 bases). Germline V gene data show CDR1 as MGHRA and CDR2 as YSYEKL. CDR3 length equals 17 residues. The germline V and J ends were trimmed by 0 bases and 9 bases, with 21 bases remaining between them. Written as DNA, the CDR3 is TGCGCCAGCAGCCAAGAAAGTAAAAACCTTCTTACAGGTGAGCAGTTCTTC. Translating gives CASSQESKNLLTGEQFF.